This T cell receptor beta chain was captured by sequencing in a study of cytomegalovirus exposure and HLA in healthy donors. The length of the CDR3 is 16 residues. Looked up from germline, CDR1 is WSHSY and CDR2 is SAAADI. Germline trimming cut 1 base from V and 9 bases from J; bases unmatched to any gene: 7. Measured with immunoSEQ multiplex PCR; TCRdb has only the in-frame clones, and not every one. The sample includes about 160,000 clones, about 88% of them seen just once. The chain uses TRBV10-2 and TRBJ2-1; 12 bases align to TRBD2. This TCR derives from a young woman in good health and CMV-seronegative. Input material: PBMCs. CDR3 sequence: CASSEWASGRATEQFF. In nucleotides, the CDR3 is TGCGCCAGCAGTGAGTGGGCTAGCGGGAGGGCCACTGAGCAGTTCTTC.